The clone carrying this T cell receptor beta chain was picked up a small number of times. Since a much larger clone is just one base distant, this may be a read error. Using RNA transcripts as the source, TCR beta CDR3 regions were amplified. HTBI primers were the set used in a first-round RT-PCR of the TCR CDR3. TCRdb independently ran MiXCR on the multiplex PCR reads; one entry per CDR3 protein. The data show roughly 530,000 distinct CDR3 sequences, with roughly 17% seen just once and 15% to 20% held by the top ten. This specimen belongs to a study of T cells in Graves' hyperthyroidism and ophthalmopathy. Deletions cut 7 bases from V and 5 bases from J, with 18 bases between. The CDR3 has 15 residues. The germline V gene encodes CDR1 MDHEN and CDR2 SYDVKM.

This sequence originates from a woman between 18 and 29 years old with Graves' ophthalmopathy. Specimen: blood. The V call is TRBV28, the J call TRBJ1-5; D is unclear. The CDR3 nucleotides are TGTGCCAGCACCCCCGCTTCCCCTGGGGATCAGCCCCAGCATTTT. This encodes CASTPASPGDQPQHF.